The 13 T cell receptor beta chains listed next were all sequenced from one sample in a study of cytomegalovirus exposure and HLA in healthy donors (dated by TCRdb to 2017 to 2019). Library preparation used the immunoSEQ multiplex PCR assay. The multiplex PCR relied on a mix of 60 forward primers for TCR Vbeta segments and 13 reverse primers for TCR Jbeta segments. As stored in TCRdb, this immuneACCESS dataset retains in-frame rearrangements with V and J assigned. A fraction of the clones does not appear; measured against another copy, unresolved V genes explain less than half of the discrepancy, and the remainder lacks a known reason. The sample table shows 70,000 to 90,000 clones, and 65% to 75% are seen once. The leading ten clones occupy more than 3.5% of the sample. The sequenced sample consisted of PBMCs. These receptors all come from a man in his 60s in good health and CMV-seronegative.

This clone was detected once. The rearrangement links TRBV5-1 to TRBJ2-1, with 14 nucleotides matching TRBD2. CDR1 and CDR2 (germline): SGHRS, YFSETQ. The CDR3 has 17 amino acids. Trimming took 5 bases from V and 6 from J; bases not matched to a gene: 10. CDR3 sequence (DNA): TGCGCCAGCAGGAAGGGACTAGCGGGGGAGCCGGGCAATGAGCAGTTCTTC. Amino acids: CASRKGLAGEPGNEQFF.

V is TRBV27 and J is TRBJ2-1; TRBD2 agrees at 10 bases. Trimming took 2 bases from V and 11 from J; bases not matched to a gene: 9. CDR1 is MNHEY and CDR2 is SMNVEV in the germline V gene (reference sequence). The CDR3 sequence is 15 residues long. The DNA of the CDR3 is TGTGCCAGCAGTTTACTAGCGGGGGACCCAATGAAGCAGTTCTTC. Amino acids: CASSLLAGDPMKQFF.

V is TRBV15 and J is TRBJ1-1; D gene unclear. This CDR3 contains 16 residues. Germline V CDR1 and CDR2: LNHNV, YYDKDF (reference sequence). Deletions cut 2 bases from V and 6 bases from J, with 19 bases between. Here the CDR3 reads CATSRRPGEGAAEAFF. The DNA for the CDR3 is TGTGCCACCAGCAGACGACCCGGGGAGGGCGCCGCTGAAGCTTTCTTT.

This chain joins TRBV5-1 and TRBJ1-1; 8 nucleotides align to TRBD1. The trim removed 4 bases at V and 3 bases at J, leaving 5 bases unmatched. The CDR3 contains 14 residues. Germline V gene lookup returns CDR1 SGHRS and CDR2 YFSETQ. The CDR3 loop is CASSLGQGHTEAFF. The DNA of the CDR3 is TGCGCCAGCAGCCTCGGACAGGGTCACACTGAAGCTTTCTTT.

The chain has TRBV5-1 and TRBJ2-1; D unresolved. This CDR3 has 13 amino acids. The V end was cut by 0 bases, the J end by 5 bases, with 6 bases between. The germline V gene encodes CDR1 SGHRS and CDR2 YFSETQ. CDR3 sequence: CASSLELHNEQFF. Written as DNA, the CDR3 is TGCGCCAGCAGCTTGGAACTACACAATGAGCAGTTCTTC.

The V call is TRBV30, the J call TRBJ1-4, with D possibly being TRBD1 (6 bases). V was pared by 7 bases and J by 8 bases, with 20 bases between. Germline CDR1 reads GTSNPN; CDR2 reads SVGIG (reference sequence). This CDR3 comprises 14 residues. CDR3 nucleotide sequence: TGTGCCTACTCATCAGGGGCGTCTGGGGAAAAACTGTTTTTT. Protein: CAYSSGASGEKLFF.

The sample holds a few counts of this clone. The chain has TRBV9 and TRBJ1-3; 8 nucleotides line up with TRBD1. This CDR3 is built from 14 residues. Germline V gives CDR1 SGDLS, CDR2 YYNGEE. With 3 bases clipped from V and 4 bases from J, the junction kept 3 bases outside the gene matches. In DNA form, the CDR3 reads TGTGCCAGCAGCGCCACAGGGGGGGGAAACACCATATATTTT. It codes for CASSATGGGNTIYF.

The chain recombines TRBV9 with TRBJ2-2; D call uncertain. There are 11 residues in the CDR3. The germline CDR1 and CDR2 sequences are SGDLS and YYNGEE. V lost 3 bases to trimming and J lost 7 bases, with 4 bases between them. The CDR3 bases are TGTGCCAGCAGCGAGAGCGGGGAGCTGTTTTTT. Its protein product is CASSESGELFF.

The chain combines TRBV2 with TRBJ1-2, with D possibly being TRBD1 (6 bases). The CDR3 sequence is 11 residues long. V was cut by 11 bases and J by 7 bases, with 14 bases left in between. Germline V CDR1 and CDR2: SNHLY, FYNNEI. The DNA of the CDR3 is TGTGCCGGGGGCAGGGGCAGTGGCTACACCTTC. Its translation: CAGGRGSGYTF.

This chain links TRBV10-3 with TRBJ1-1; 10 bases fit TRBD1. The CDR3 is 13 amino acids. Germline assignment: CDR1 ENHRY and CDR2 SYGVKD. V lost 4 bases, J lost 4 bases, and 0 bases stayed unmatched. This CDR3 reads CAISGTGGTEAFF. CDR3 DNA sequence: TGTGCCATCAGTGGGACAGGGGGCACTGAAGCTTTCTTT.

This clone has a single count. One junction end does not reproduce the germline sequence, and a read error may be involved. The V and J genes are TRBV6-5 and TRBJ2-5; D unclear. Germline CDR1 and CDR2: MNHEY and SVGAGI. The CDR3 covers 12 residues. In nucleotides, the CDR3 is TGTGCCAGCAGTAACTCGAGGGAGACCCAGTACTTC. Protein: CASSNSRETQYF.

The chain's CDR3 is CASRGLGYGYTF. In DNA, the CDR3 is TGTGCCAGTAGGGGGCTGGGCTATGGCTACACCTTC. This chain connects TRBV19 to TRBJ1-2, with D maybe TRBD1 (5 bases). V gave up 6 bases and J gave up 4 bases, with 9 bases separating them. CDR3 length: 12 residues. Germline CDR1 and CDR2: LNHDA and SQIVND (reference sequence).

This clone appeared a few times. The chain has TRBV5-1 and TRBJ2-7; D possibly corresponds to TRBD2 (7 bases). The CDR3 totals 14 residues. The V end lost 0 bases, the J end lost 8 bases, and 15 bases lay between the germline ends. CDR1 and CDR2 from the germline V gene are SGHRS and YFSETQ. The CDR3 reads CASSLVGGQGKQYF. As DNA, the CDR3 is TGCGCCAGCAGCTTGGTGGGGGGGCAGGGGAAGCAGTACTTC.